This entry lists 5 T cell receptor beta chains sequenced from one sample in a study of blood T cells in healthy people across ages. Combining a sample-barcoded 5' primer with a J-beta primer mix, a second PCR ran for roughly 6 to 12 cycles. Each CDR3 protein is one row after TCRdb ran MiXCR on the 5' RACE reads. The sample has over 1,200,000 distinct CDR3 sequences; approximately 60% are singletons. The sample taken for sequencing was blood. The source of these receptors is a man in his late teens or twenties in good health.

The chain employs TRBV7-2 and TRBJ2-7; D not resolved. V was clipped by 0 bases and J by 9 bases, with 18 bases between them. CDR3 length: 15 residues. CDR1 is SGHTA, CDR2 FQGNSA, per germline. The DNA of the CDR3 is TGTGCCAGCAGCTTAGCTGACGGAAAAAGGTGCGGGCAGTACTTC. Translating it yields CASSLADGKRCGQYF.

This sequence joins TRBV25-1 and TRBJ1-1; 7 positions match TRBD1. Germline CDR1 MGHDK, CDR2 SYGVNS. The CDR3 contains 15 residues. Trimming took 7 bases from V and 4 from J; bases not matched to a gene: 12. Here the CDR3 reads CASTGTVFGGTEAFF. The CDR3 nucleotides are TGTGCCAGCACCGGGACAGTGTTTGGAGGCACTGAAGCTTTCTTT.

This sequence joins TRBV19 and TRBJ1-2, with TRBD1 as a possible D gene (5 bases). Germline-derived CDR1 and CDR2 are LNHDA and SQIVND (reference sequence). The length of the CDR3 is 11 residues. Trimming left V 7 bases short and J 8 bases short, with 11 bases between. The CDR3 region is CASNPGRGYTF. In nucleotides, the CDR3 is TGTGCCAGTAATCCAGGGCGAGGCTACACCTTC. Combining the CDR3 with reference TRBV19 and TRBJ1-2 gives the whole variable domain DGGITQSPKYLFRKEGQNVTLSCEQNLNHDAMYWYRQDPGQGLRLIYYSQIVNDFQKGDIAEGYSVSREKKESFPLTVTSAQKNPTAFYLCASNPGRGYTFGSGTRLTVV.

The CDR3 loop is CASSHRLAGNEQYF. The CDR3 nucleotides read TGTGCCAGCAGCCACCGGCTAGCGGGGAACGAGCAGTACTTC. J is TRBJ2-7 and V is TRBV4-2; TRBD2 matches 9 bases. The CDR3 length is 14 residues. Germline V gene data show CDR1 as LGHNA and CDR2 as YNFKEQ. V was pared by 3 bases and J by 5 bases, with 5 bases of the junction left unmatched.

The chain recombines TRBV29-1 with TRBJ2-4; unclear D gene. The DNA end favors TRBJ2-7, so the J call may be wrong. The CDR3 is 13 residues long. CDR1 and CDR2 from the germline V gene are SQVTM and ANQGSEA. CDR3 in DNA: TGCAGCGTTGAATTAGGATCCTACTACGAGCAGTACTTC. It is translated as CSVELGSYYEQYF.